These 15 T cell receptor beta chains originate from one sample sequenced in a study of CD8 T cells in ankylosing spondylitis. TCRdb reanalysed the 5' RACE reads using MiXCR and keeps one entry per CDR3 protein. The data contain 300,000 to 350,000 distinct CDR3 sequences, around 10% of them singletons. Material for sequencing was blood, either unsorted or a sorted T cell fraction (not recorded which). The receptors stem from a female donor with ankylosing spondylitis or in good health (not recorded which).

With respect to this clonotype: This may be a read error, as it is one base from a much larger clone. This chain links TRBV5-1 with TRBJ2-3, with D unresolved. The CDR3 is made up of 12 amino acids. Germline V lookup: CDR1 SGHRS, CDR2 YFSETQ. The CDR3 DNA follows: TGCGCCAGCGTGGGGATGGCAGATACGCGGTATTTT. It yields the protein CASVGMADTRYF.

CDR3 coding DNA: TGCAGTCCGTCGCGGAACTACAATGAGCAGTTCTTC. It is translated as CSPSRNYNEQFF. This sequence joins TRBV20-1 and TRBJ2-1; D unresolved. Trimming left V 8 bases short and J 3 bases short, with 11 bases between. This CDR3 is built from 12 residues. Germline V gives CDR1 DFQATT, CDR2 SNEGSKA (reference sequence).

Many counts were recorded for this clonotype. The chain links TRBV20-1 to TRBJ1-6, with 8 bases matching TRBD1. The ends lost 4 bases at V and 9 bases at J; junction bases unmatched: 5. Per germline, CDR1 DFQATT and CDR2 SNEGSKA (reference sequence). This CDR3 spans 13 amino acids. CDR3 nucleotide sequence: TGCAGTGCTACAGGGGGCTGGGGTTCACCCCTCCACTTT. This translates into CSATGGWGSPLHF.

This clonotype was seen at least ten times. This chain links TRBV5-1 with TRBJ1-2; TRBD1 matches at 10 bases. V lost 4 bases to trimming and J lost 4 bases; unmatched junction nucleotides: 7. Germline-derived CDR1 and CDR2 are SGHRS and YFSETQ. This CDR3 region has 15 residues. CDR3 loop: CASSHPGQGTYGYTF. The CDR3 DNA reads TGCGCCAGCAGCCATCCGGGACAGGGGACCTATGGCTACACCTTC.

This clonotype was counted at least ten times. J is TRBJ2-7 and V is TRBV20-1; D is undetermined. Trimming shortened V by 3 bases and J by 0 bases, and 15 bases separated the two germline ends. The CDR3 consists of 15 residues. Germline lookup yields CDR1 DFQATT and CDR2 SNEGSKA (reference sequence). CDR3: CSASFLSASSYEQYF. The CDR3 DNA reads TGCAGTGCTAGCTTCCTGTCGGCCTCCTCCTACGAGCAGTACTTC.

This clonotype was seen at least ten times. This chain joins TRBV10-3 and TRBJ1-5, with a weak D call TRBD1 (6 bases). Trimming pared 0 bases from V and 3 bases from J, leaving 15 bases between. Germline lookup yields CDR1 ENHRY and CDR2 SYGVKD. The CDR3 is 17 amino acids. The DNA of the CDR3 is TGTGCCATCAGTGAGTCGACAGGTGGGGGGGCCAATCAGCCCCAGCATTTT. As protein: CAISESTGGGANQPQHF.

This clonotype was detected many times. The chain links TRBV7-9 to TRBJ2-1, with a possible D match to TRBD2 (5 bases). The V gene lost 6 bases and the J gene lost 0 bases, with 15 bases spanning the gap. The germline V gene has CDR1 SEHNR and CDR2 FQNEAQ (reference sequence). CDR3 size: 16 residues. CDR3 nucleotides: TGTGCCAGCAGTCCCCGACGGGGTAGCTCCTACAATGAGCAGTTCTTC. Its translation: CASSPRRGSSYNEQFF.

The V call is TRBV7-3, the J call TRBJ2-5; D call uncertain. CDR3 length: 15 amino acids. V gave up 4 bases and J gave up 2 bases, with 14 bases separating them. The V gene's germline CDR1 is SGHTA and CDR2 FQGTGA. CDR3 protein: CASSSGLGQQETQYF. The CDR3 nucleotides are TGTGCCAGCAGCTCAGGTCTGGGTCAACAAGAGACCCAGTACTTC.

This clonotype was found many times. The CDR3: CASSLGTSFPYEQYF. DNA of the CDR3: TGTGCCAGTTCCTTGGGGACCTCATTCCCCTACGAGCAGTACTTC. The chain is built from TRBV28 and TRBJ2-7; D is perhaps TRBD1 or TRBD2 (5 bases each). V dropped 9 bases and J dropped 2 bases, with 20 bases sitting between them. This CDR3 comprises 15 residues. Germline CDR1 is MDHEN and CDR2 is SYDVKM.

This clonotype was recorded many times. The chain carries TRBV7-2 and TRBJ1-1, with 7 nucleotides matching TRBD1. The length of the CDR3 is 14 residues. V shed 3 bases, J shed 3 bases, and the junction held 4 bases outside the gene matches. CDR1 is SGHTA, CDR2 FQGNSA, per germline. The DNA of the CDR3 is TGTGCCAGCAGCTTCGGCAGGGGGGACACTGAAGCTTTCTTT. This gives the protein CASSFGRGDTEAFF. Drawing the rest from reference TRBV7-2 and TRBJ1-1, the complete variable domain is GAGVSQSPSNKVTEKGKDVELRCDPISGHTALYWYRQSLGQGLEFLIYFQGNSAPDKSGLPSDRFSAERTGGSVSTLTIQRTQQEDSAVYLCASSFGRGDTEAFFGQGTRLTVV.

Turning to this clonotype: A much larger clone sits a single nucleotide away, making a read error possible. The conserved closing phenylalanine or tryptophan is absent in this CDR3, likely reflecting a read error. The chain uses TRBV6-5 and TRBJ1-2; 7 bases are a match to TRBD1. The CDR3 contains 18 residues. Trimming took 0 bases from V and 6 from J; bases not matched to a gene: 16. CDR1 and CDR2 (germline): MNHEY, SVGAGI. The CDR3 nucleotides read TGTGCCAGCAGTTACTCGAACAGTAAGGGGGCGCAGAGAGATGGCTACACCATC. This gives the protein CASSYSNSKGAQRDGYTI.

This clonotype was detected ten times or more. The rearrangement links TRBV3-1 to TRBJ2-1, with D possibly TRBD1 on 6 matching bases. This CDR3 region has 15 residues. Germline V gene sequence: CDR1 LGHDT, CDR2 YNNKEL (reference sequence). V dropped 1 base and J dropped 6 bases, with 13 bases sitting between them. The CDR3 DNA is TGTGCCAGCAGCCAAGGTACAGGGCGAGGCAATGAGCAGTTCTTC. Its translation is CASSQGTGRGNEQFF.

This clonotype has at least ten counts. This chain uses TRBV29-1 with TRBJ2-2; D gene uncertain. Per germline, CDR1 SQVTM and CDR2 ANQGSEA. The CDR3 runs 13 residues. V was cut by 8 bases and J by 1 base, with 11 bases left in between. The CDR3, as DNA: TGCAGCCTAACCGCAGGGAACACCGGGGAGCTGTTTTTT. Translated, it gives CSLTAGNTGELFF.

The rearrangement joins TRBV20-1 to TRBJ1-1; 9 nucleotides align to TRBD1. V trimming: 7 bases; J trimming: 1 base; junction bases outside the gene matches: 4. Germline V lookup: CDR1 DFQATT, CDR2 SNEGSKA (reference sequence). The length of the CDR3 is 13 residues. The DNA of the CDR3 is TGCAGTGGTGACAGGGGGAAGAACACTGAAGCTTTCTTT. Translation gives CSGDRGKNTEAFF.

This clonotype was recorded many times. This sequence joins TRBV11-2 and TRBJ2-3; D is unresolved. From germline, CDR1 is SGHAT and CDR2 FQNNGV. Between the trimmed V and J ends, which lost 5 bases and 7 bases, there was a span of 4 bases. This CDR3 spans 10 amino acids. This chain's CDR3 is CASSEHTQYF. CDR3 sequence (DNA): TGTGCCAGCAGCGAACATACGCAGTATTTT.